Listed here is a single T cell receptor (beta chain). V dropped 8 bases and J dropped 4 bases, with 9 bases sitting between them. CDR1 and CDR2 (germline): SNHLY, FYNNEI. CDR3 size: 13 residues. This specimen belongs to a study of T cells after yellow fever vaccination. TCRdb processed the 5' RACE reads anew with MiXCR; each CDR3 protein has one entry. The sample includes about 340,000 distinct CDR3 sequences, under 15% of them seen just once. Here the sequenced sample was CD4+ T cells sorted from PBMCs, taken 15 days after the yellow fever booster vaccination. This sequence originates from a man younger than 30 who received the YFV17D yellow fever vaccine. This chain links TRBV2 with TRBJ2-6; D remains ambiguous. This CDR3 reads CASLSEGANVLTF. As DNA, the CDR3 is TGTGCCAGCCTCTCCGAAGGGGCCAACGTCCTGACTTTC.